This TCR beta chain was profiled in a study of cytotoxic CD8 clonotypes in ibrutinib-treated CLL. Investigators sought sequencing depths of between 1 in 200,000 and 1 in 1 million T cells. The repertoire was sequenced with immunoSEQ multiplex PCR; TCRdb's copy has only in-frame clones and lacks some. The sample includes about 85,000 clones, around 75% of them seen just once. Germline values: CDR1 SNHLY, CDR2 FYNNEI. V dropped 6 bases and J dropped 7 bases, with 11 bases sitting between them. CDR3 length: 12 residues. The table lists this clone with a few counts. This TCR came from a human donor with chronic lymphocytic leukemia. The rearrangement uses TRBV2 and TRBJ2-3, with D unclear. The specimen comprised PBMCs, sampled after 12 months of ibrutinib treatment. The CDR3 nucleotides are TGTGCCAGCAGCCGCGACGTTTATACGCAGTATTTT. Translation gives CASSRDVYTQYF.